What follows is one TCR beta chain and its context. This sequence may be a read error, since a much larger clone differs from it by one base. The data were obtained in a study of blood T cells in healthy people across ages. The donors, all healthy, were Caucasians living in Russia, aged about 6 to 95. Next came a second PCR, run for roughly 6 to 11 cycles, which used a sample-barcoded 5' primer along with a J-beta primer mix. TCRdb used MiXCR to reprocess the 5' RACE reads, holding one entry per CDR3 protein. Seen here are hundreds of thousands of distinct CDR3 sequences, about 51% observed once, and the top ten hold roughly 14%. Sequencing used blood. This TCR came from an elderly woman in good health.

The CDR3 bases are TGTGCCAGCAGTGACAGACAAGCTAACTATGGCTACACCTTC. Its protein is CASSDRQANYGYTF. This chain joins TRBV6-6 and TRBJ1-2; tentatively, D is TRBD1 (5 bases). The ends were cut back, 5 bases at V and 0 bases at J, with 10 bases in the middle. Germline V gives CDR1 MNHNY, CDR2 SVGAGI (reference sequence). The CDR3 spans 14 residues.